This TCR beta chain was retrieved from a study of naive and memory T cell subsets. Broader study findings: Over 95% of naive TCR sequences appeared only once after error correction, unlike memory subsets. Especially in CD8 cells, naive repertoires contained a few larger clonotypes, possibly CD45RA-re-expressing memory cells.

On this clonotype itself: Antigen unknown.

This CDR3 comprises 14 residues. Germline trimming cut 6 bases from V and 6 bases from J; bases unmatched to any gene: 9. The beta constant-region primer was an equimolar mix of two oligonucleotides covering TRBC1 and TRBC2. The ligated cDNA underwent four PCR rounds using SP2 and nested alpha and beta constant-region primers. MiXCR, applied by TCRdb to the UMI-ligation and nested PCR reads, yields one record per CDR3 protein. This table has 150,000 or so distinct CDR3 sequences, under 25% appearing once. The chain links TRBV12-3 or TRBV12-4 to TRBJ2-5; 8 bases map to TRBD2. What was sequenced was naive CD4+ T cells from blood. This receptor was taken from a human donor in good health. CDR3 in amino acids: CASSWVAGLQTQYF. The CDR3 DNA sequence: TGTGCCAGCAGCTGGGTAGCGGGACTGCAGACCCAGTACTTC.